Listed here is a single T cell receptor beta chain. Its antigen is undetermined. It was with 60 Vbeta and 13 Jbeta primers that the PCR ran. This table comes from immunoSEQ multiplex PCR, and its TCRdb copy is limited to in-frame clones, with some not included. This sample carries hundreds of thousands of clones, roughly 85% of them seen once, and the ten largest clones take 1.5% to 2%. Trimming took 2 bases from V and 0 from J, leaving 13 bases between them. The germline V gene has CDR1 SNHLY and CDR2 FYNNEI. This CDR3 contains 16 residues. This entry is derived from a study of cytomegalovirus exposure and HLA in healthy donors. Notes on the study in general: Of the V segments, some could not be distinguished, including TRBV6-2 and TRBV6-3, and were excluded. Association of a missense DCLRE1C variant with TCR beta V- and J-gene trimming was reported in a later analysis. Being productive about 90% or about 30% of the time was typical of most TCR beta V segments in an earlier analysis.

Sequencing was done on a sample of PBMCs. The chain recombines TRBV2 with TRBJ1-1, with no clear D. This TCR derives from a man between 18 and 35 years old in good health and CMV-seronegative. The CDR3 sequence is CASSERLVGVNTEAFF. The CDR3 region has the DNA TGTGCCAGCAGTGAAAGGTTGGTTGGAGTGAACACTGAAGCTTTCTTT. Full variable domain (remainder filled in from reference TRBV2 and TRBJ1-1): EPEVTQTPSHQVTQMGQEVILRCVPISNHLYFYWYRQILGQKVEFLVSFYNNEISEKSEIFDDQFSVERPDGSNFTLKIRSTKLEDSAMYFCASSERLVGVNTEAFFGQGTRLTVV.